Listed below are T cell receptor beta chains from one sample, sequenced in a study of CD8 T cells in Susac syndrome. MiXCR was run by TCRdb on the immunoSEQ multiplex PCR reads, yielding one entry per CDR3 protein. The sample yields hundreds of thousands of distinct CDR3 sequences, approximately 94% seen once. The sample comprised CD4+ T cells from PBMCs. These receptors were taken from a human donor with Susac syndrome. The CDR3 runs from the conserved cysteine through the conserved F or W. Each record gives: D gene, J gene, V gene, clone size, CDR3 protein, CDR3 DNA. A D gene is named only where the DNA matches it firmly. Clone sizes are given selectively: once, few, many, or a class where the clone is expanded.

D: -
J: TRBJ1-2
V: TRBV20-1
size: -
CDR3: CSAAPAGYTF
DNA: TGCAGTGCCGCCCCTGCGGGCTACACCTTC

D: -
J: TRBJ1-6
V: TRBV7-9
size: once
CDR3: CASSLASSYNSPLHF
DNA: TGTGCCAGCAGCTTAGCAAGCTCCTATAATTCACCCCTCCACTTT

D: -
J: TRBJ2-5
V: TRBV2
size: -
CDR3: CASNQARGRKETQYF
DNA: TGTGCCAGCAACCAAGCTCGGGGGCGGAAGGAGACCCAGTACTTC

D: -
J: TRBJ1-1
V: TRBV5-1
size: -
CDR3: CASSWAQNTEAFF
DNA: TGCGCCAGCAGCTGGGCCCAGAACACTGAAGCTTTCTTT

D: -
J: TRBJ2-7
V: TRBV20-1
size: -
CDR3: CSARDRVTGRSNEQYF
DNA: TGCAGTGCTAGAGATCGAGTGACAGGTCGGTCAAACGAGCAGTACTTC

D: -
J: TRBJ1-2
V: TRBV2
size: -
CDR3: CASRATLTGSLNYGYTF
DNA: TGTGCCAGCAGGGCTACCCTTACAGGGTCGCTTAACTATGGCTACACCTTC

D: -
J: TRBJ2-1
V: TRBV6-2/TRBV6-3
size: -
CDR3: CASSYYQGPHNEQFF
DNA: TGTGCCAGCAGTTACTACCAGGGTCCTCACAATGAGCAGTTCTTC

D: TRBD1
J: TRBJ2-3
V: TRBV10-3
size: -
CDR3: CAIRPDREDTQYF
DNA: TGTGCCATCAGGCCAGACAGGGAGGATACGCAGTATTTT

D: TRBD1
J: TRBJ2-4
V: TRBV6-2/TRBV6-3
size: -
CDR3: CASRRTGGENIQYF
DNA: TGTGCCAGCCGAAGGACAGGGGGCGAGAACATTCAGTACTTC

D: TRBD2
J: TRBJ2-3
V: TRBV6-1
size: few
CDR3: CASSLGLAEGTDTQYF
DNA: TGTGCCAGCAGTCTGGGACTAGCAGAGGGCACAGATACGCAGTATTTT

D: -
J: TRBJ1-2
V: TRBV28
size: -
CDR3: CASSLRKAGYTF
DNA: TGTGCCAGCAGTTTACGAAAGGCTGGCTACACCTTC

D: -
J: TRBJ1-6
V: TRBV9
size: -
CDR3: CASSVAPVRGAGSPLHF
DNA: TGTGCCAGCAGCGTAGCCCCCGTTCGGGGGGCAGGGTCACCCCTCCACTTT

D: -
J: TRBJ1-1
V: TRBV9
size: -
CDR3: CASSVGGTTEAFF
DNA: TGTGCCAGCAGCGTAGGGGGGACCACTGAAGCTTTCTTT

D: -
J: TRBJ1-2
V: TRBV29-1
size: -
CDR3: CSVGRPDNYGYTF
DNA: TGCAGCGTTGGCAGGCCAGATAACTATGGCTACACCTTC

D: -
J: TRBJ2-1
V: TRBV11-2
size: -
CDR3: CASRPTGVAVYNEQFF
DNA: TGTGCCAGCAGGCCAACGGGGGTCGCGGTCTACAATGAGCAGTTCTTC

D: -
J: TRBJ2-1
V: TRBV4-3
size: -
CDR3: CASSQDISSEGNEQFF
DNA: TGCGCCAGCAGCCAAGATATATCCTCCGAGGGGAATGAGCAGTTCTTC

D: -
J: TRBJ1-1
V: TRBV30
size: -
CDR3: CAWAGRRTEAFF
DNA: TGTGCCTGGGCAGGGAGGAGGACTGAAGCTTTCTTT

D: TRBD1
J: TRBJ1-4
V: TRBV20-1
size: -
CDR3: CSARTGTGNEKLFF
DNA: TGCAGTGCGAGAACCGGGACAGGGAATGAAAAACTGTTTTTT

D: TRBD1
J: TRBJ2-5
V: TRBV20-1
size: -
CDR3: CSARPGQGVETQYF
DNA: TGCAGTGCTAGACCGGGACAGGGGGTGGAGACCCAGTACTTC

D: -
J: TRBJ1-2
V: TRBV30
size: -
CDR3: CAWTGPPGGGYTF
DNA: TGTGCCTGGACAGGGCCTCCGGGGGGTGGCTACACCTTC

D: -
J: TRBJ1-5
V: TRBV30
size: -
CDR3: CAWSREGIQPQHF
DNA: TGTGCCTGGAGTCGGGAGGGGATTCAGCCCCAGCATTTT

D: -
J: TRBJ2-5
V: TRBV2
size: -
CDR3: CASRETEETQYF
DNA: TGTGCCAGCAGAGAGACAGAAGAGACCCAGTACTTC

D: -
J: TRBJ2-3
V: TRBV7-9
size: -
CDR3: CASSSIGGLTDTQYF
DNA: TGTGCCAGCAGCTCTATAGGGGGGCTCACAGATACGCAGTATTTT

D: -
J: TRBJ2-5
V: TRBV3-1
size: -
CDR3: CASSQGHLSQYF
DNA: TGTGCCAGCAGCCAAGGGCATCTCTCCCAGTACTTC

D: -
J: TRBJ2-1
V: TRBV6-5
size: -
CDR3: CASTYAWQGEGEQFF
DNA: TGTGCCAGCACCTACGCCTGGCAGGGAGAAGGAGAGCAGTTCTTC

D: TRBD1
J: TRBJ1-1
V: TRBV6-5
size: -
CDR3: CASSYGQVISEAFF
DNA: TGTGCCAGCAGTTATGGACAGGTAATCTCTGAAGCTTTCTTT